The rows below give T cell receptor beta chains drawn from one sample of a study of blood T cell repertoires in COVID-19. The assay was immunoSEQ multiplex PCR, and TCRdb's table has in-frame clones only and misses some. The table includes about 78,000 clones, around 74% detected once. Sequenced input: peripheral blood. The receptors shown here come from a human donor in a cohort sampled during active COVID-19. Both conserved end residues are part of each CDR3. D genes are given only for firm matches. Clone size, where shown, is once, few, many, or a class for clones that have expanded.

D: TRBD1
V: TRBV5-6
J: TRBJ2-7
size: once
CDR3: CASSLGQGRSYEQYF
DNA: TGTGCCAGCAGCTTGGGACAGGGGCGTTCCTACGAGCAGTACTTC

D: .
V: TRBV7-9
J: TRBJ1-5
size: once
CDR3: CASSLSSGPNQPQHF
DNA: TGTGCCAGCAGCTTATCGTCAGGCCCCAATCAGCCCCAGCATTTT

D: TRBD1
V: TRBV2
J: TRBJ2-5
size: .
CDR3: CASRGGAATQYF
DNA: TGTGCCAGCCGAGGGGGCGCAGCGACCCAGTACTTC

D: .
V: TRBV30
J: TRBJ1-1
size: .
CDR3: CAWSVGGSFTEAFF
DNA: TGTGCCTGGAGTGTGGGGGGGAGTTTCACTGAAGCTTTCTTT

D: .
V: TRBV20-1
J: TRBJ1-2
size: .
CDR3: CSAPFNYGYTF
DNA: TGCAGTGCTCCCTTTAACTATGGCTACACCTTC

D: TRBD1
V: TRBV4-1
J: TRBJ2-7
size: .
CDR3: CASSPGQGRYEQYF
DNA: TGCGCCAGCAGCCCAGGACAGGGGCGCTACGAGCAGTACTTC

D: TRBD1
V: TRBV2
J: TRBJ1-4
size: .
CDR3: CASSEGQGWEKLFF
DNA: TGTGCCAGCAGTGAGGGACAGGGGTGGGAAAAACTGTTTTTT

D: .
V: TRBV29-1
J: TRBJ2-7
size: .
CDR3: CSVEGGPRDSYEQYF
DNA: TGCAGCGTTGAAGGTGGGCCAAGAGACTCCTACGAGCAGTACTTC

D: .
V: TRBV5-4
J: TRBJ1-2
size: .
CDR3: CASSLELSSGYTF
DNA: TGTGCCAGCAGCTTGGAATTGAGTTCTGGCTACACCTTC

D: .
V: TRBV2
J: TRBJ2-2
size: .
CDR3: CASSRNTGELFF
DNA: TGTGCCAGCAGCAGGAACACCGGGGAGCTGTTTTTT

D: TRBD2
V: TRBV5-4
J: TRBJ2-3
size: .
CDR3: CASSLTSGEGDTQYF
DNA: TGTGCCAGCAGCTTGACGAGCGGGGAAGGAGATACGCAGTATTTT

D: .
V: TRBV7-9
J: TRBJ1-1
size: .
CDR3: CASSLGRETEAFF
DNA: TGTGCCAGCAGCTTAGGCAGGGAAACTGAAGCTTTCTTT

D: .
V: TRBV5-6
J: TRBJ2-7
size: .
CDR3: CASSQTPTDRTFSYEQYF
DNA: TGTGCCAGCAGCCAAACCCCCACAGATAGAACTTTCTCCTACGAGCAGTACTTC

D: .
V: TRBV10-3
J: TRBJ1-1
size: few
CDR3: CAIKDLPTGNTEAFF
DNA: TGTGCCATCAAAGACCTCCCGACAGGAAACACTGAAGCTTTCTTT

D: .
V: TRBV27
J: TRBJ1-2
size: .
CDR3: CASSLFRFGSGYTF
DNA: TGTGCCAGCAGTTTATTCAGGTTCGGGAGTGGCTACACCTTC

D: TRBD1
V: TRBV11-2
J: TRBJ2-7
size: .
CDR3: CASSLGQGLYEQYF
DNA: TGTGCCAGCAGCTTGGGACAGGGCCTCTACGAGCAGTACTTC

D: TRBD2
V: TRBV9
J: TRBJ2-7
size: .
CDR3: CASSVAGGISYEQYF
DNA: TGTGCCAGCAGCGTCGCGGGGGGGATCTCCTACGAGCAGTACTTC

D: .
V: TRBV2
J: TRBJ2-3
size: .
CDR3: CASSGKGGGDTQYF
DNA: TGTGCCAGCAGTGGGAAAGGGGGTGGAGATACGCAGTATTTT

D: .
V: TRBV20-1
J: TRBJ1-1
size: .
CDR3: CSASLRGNTEAFF
DNA: TGCAGTGCTAGTCTTCGCGGGAACACTGAAGCTTTCTTT

D: TRBD1
V: TRBV5-6
J: TRBJ1-2
size: .
CDR3: CASSLDLSGTGGLGYTF
DNA: TGTGCCAGCAGCTTGGACCTCTCCGGGACAGGGGGCTTAGGCTACACCTTC

D: TRBD1
V: TRBV19
J: TRBJ2-6
size: .
CDR3: CASSMGTGYSGANVLTF
DNA: TGTGCCAGTAGTATGGGGACAGGGTACTCTGGGGCCAACGTCCTGACTTTC

D: .
V: TRBV19
J: TRBJ1-1
size: .
CDR3: CASRKKDNLSAFF
DNA: TGTGCCAGTAGAAAAAAGGACAACTTATCAGCTTTCTTT

D: TRBD1
V: TRBV6-4
J: TRBJ1-2
size: .
CDR3: CASSEWQGADGYTF
DNA: TGTGCCAGCAGTGAATGGCAGGGGGCGGATGGCTACACCTTC

D: TRBD1
V: TRBV24-1
J: TRBJ2-5
size: .
CDR3: CATTSRDRVTTLETQYF
DNA: TGTGCCACCACGTCCCGGGACAGGGTCACGACGTTAGAGACCCAGTACTTC

D: .
V: TRBV5-1
J: TRBJ1-5
size: .
CDR3: CASSPGHGDSNQPQHF
DNA: TGCGCCAGCAGCCCGGGACACGGAGATAGCAATCAGCCCCAGCATTTT